This T cell receptor (beta chain) was sequenced in a study of CD8 T cells in ankylosing spondylitis. Study-wide points: Within peripheral blood, clones linked to disease were CD8+ and relatively rare. Significant enrichment of disease-linked clones was reported in matched ankylosing spondylitis synovial fluid. Prior work had noted some motif variants in reactive arthritis blood and synovial fluid. Seemingly characteristic of ankylosing spondylitis blood was a TCR beta motif consisting of about 8 highly homologous variants.

Germline V gene sequence: CDR1 SEHNR, CDR2 FQNEAQ (reference sequence). V dropped 1 base and J dropped 7 bases, with 10 bases sitting between them. This CDR3 contains 13 residues. Libraries of TCR beta came from quantitative 5'-RACE with molecular barcodes. Each CDR3 protein gets one entry after TCRdb re-called the 5' RACE reads with MiXCR. The repertoire holds hundreds of thousands of distinct CDR3 sequences, more than 25% seen once, with roughly 1% in the top ten. In regard to this clonotype: Its antigen is currently unknown.

This clonotype was sampled from a male donor with ankylosing spondylitis. Material: blood, either unsorted or a sorted T cell fraction (not recorded which). The chain has TRBV7-9 and TRBJ1-1; possible D gene TRBD1, 5 bases. The DNA for the CDR3 is TGTGCCAGCAGCTTAGGAGGGGACCTTGAAGCTTTCTTT. This encodes CASSLGGDLEAFF.